This T cell receptor (beta chain) was retrieved from a study of identical twins. Unique molecular identifiers were present on the cDNA, and a universal primer site came from template switching. TCRdb called the 5' RACE reads again in MiXCR, with one record for every CDR3 protein. The profile covers 1.5 million to 2 million distinct CDR3 sequences, with around 29% appearing a single time and around 0.25% taken by the ten largest. Germline CDR1 is MNHEY and CDR2 is SMNVEV (reference sequence). The CDR3 totals 13 residues. Trimming pared 8 bases from V and 11 bases from J, leaving 16 bases between. Study-wide results and caveats: Modelling underestimated the level of out-of-frame TCR alpha sharing observed in monozygotic twins. Cord blood's abundant beta clonotypes had fewer insertions, unlike memory repertoires.

In the case of this clonotype: Its antigen is currently unknown.

The sequenced material came from cord blood. The rearrangement uses TRBV27 and TRBJ1-6; possible D gene TRBD1, 5 bases. The TCR comes from a newborn girl in good health. The CDR3, as DNA: TGTGCCAGCGGAGAACCGGACATTCCACCCCTCCACTTT. This encodes CASGEPDIPPLHF.